This T cell receptor beta chain was recorded in a study of metastatic and nonmetastatic thyroid tumors. As for the study in general: Repertoires from blood and tumor or nodule tissue of malignant and benign thyroid patients were compared. Regarding the study as a whole: Malignant tumors reportedly showed significantly higher TCR beta diversity than benign nodules in both blood and tumor.

Not a single patient had been given any form of treatment at any point before undergoing thyroid surgery. In regard to this clone: The antigen is unknown.

V lost 5 bases to trimming and J lost 1 base, with 12 bases between them. Germline assignment: CDR1 MNHEY and CDR2 SMNVEV (reference sequence). This CDR3 has 14 amino acids. Per the study methods: Clinicopathological groups of papillary thyroid cancer showed CDR3 differences that were used to build a distant-metastasis classifier. TCRdb re-called the PCR reads with MiXCR. The V and J calls reflect TCRdb's pipeline rather than the authors' work. The data contain more than 20,000 clones, under 25% of them singletons. The chain recombines TRBV27 with TRBJ2-7; D ambiguous. This TCR came from a female donor with papillary thyroid cancer or a benign thyroid nodule (not recorded which). Some clones in this sample may be carry-over from other donors' samples. Input material: tumor tissue. As DNA, the CDR3 is TGTGCCAGCAGTCCCCTCGGCTTTTCCTACGAGCAGTACTTC. It yields the protein CASSPLGFSYEQYF.